A single sample gave rise to the 26 T cell receptor beta chains below, sequenced in a study of T cells in Graves' hyperthyroidism and ophthalmopathy. Amplification yielded TCR beta CDR3 regions, with RNA transcripts as the source. TCR CDR3 regions were first amplified by RT-PCR with HTBI primers. TCRdb itself ran the multiplex PCR reads through MiXCR, one entry per CDR3 protein. This table holds about 300,000 distinct CDR3 sequences, 13% found once. Sample: blood. Source of these receptors: a woman between 25 and 40 years old with Graves' hyperthyroidism that later progressed to Graves' ophthalmopathy.

This clonotype was picked up many times. The rearrangement uses TRBV15 and TRBJ1-6; tentatively, D is TRBD1 (5 bases). The V gene's germline CDR1 is LNHNV and CDR2 YYDKDF (reference sequence). This CDR3 is 15 amino acids long. The V end was cut by 6 bases, the J end by 9 bases, with 18 bases between. CDR3 in DNA: TGTGCCACCAGGGGCCCGGGGCAGACGGGTTCACCCCTCCACTTT. Translation: CATRGPGQTGSPLHF.

The sample holds many counts of this clonotype. This chain uses TRBV24-1 with TRBJ2-1; unclear D gene. The V end was cut by 6 bases, the J end by 3 bases, with 17 bases between. This CDR3 comprises 16 residues. Germline CDR1 and CDR2: KGHDR and SFDVKD. The CDR3 coding sequence is TGTGCCACCAGTAGCCCCGGCCCCGTTCACTACAATGAGCAGTTCTTC. The encoded protein is CATSSPGPVHYNEQFF.

This clonotype was picked up many times. The chain carries TRBV28 and TRBJ2-1; D possibly corresponds to TRBD1 (6 bases). Between the trimmed V and J ends, which lost 3 bases and 5 bases, there was a span of 14 bases. The CDR3 runs to 15 residues. Germline assignment: CDR1 MDHEN and CDR2 SYDVKM. DNA of the CDR3: TGTGCCAGCAGTTTCGACTGGACAGAGAACAATGAGCAGTTCTTC. It encodes CASSFDWTENNEQFF.

In its sample, this clonotype was seen many times. This rearrangement joins TRBV7-3 to TRBJ2-7; TRBD1 agrees at 8 bases. The V gene end was trimmed by 5 bases and the J gene end by 5 bases; junction bases not matched to a gene: 5. The length of the CDR3 is 13 residues. Germline V gene data show CDR1 as SGHTA and CDR2 as FQGTGA. CDR3 in amino acids: CASSNGQGNEQYF. As DNA, the CDR3 is TGTGCCAGCAGCAACGGACAGGGTAACGAGCAGTACTTC.

This clonotype has more than one count but fewer than ten. The V and J genes are TRBV12-3 or TRBV12-4 and TRBJ1-2; 8 positions match TRBD1. This CDR3 is 15 amino acids long. J lost 4 bases, V lost 5 bases, and 9 bases had no gene match. CDR3 sequence reads: CASSKGTGRGYGYTF. DNA for the CDR3: TGTGCCAGCAGTAAAGGGACAGGTCGTGGCTATGGCTACACCTTC.

This clonotype has at least ten counts. CDR3 loop: CASSLAMTARNEKLFF. Here the CDR3 DNA reads TGCGCCAGCAGCTTGGCCATGACGGCGAGAAATGAAAAACTGTTTTTT. The rearrangement joins TRBV5-1 to TRBJ1-4; D ambiguous. This CDR3 has 16 residues. Germline V gene lookup returns CDR1 SGHRS and CDR2 YFSETQ. The V end lost 0 bases, the J end lost 5 bases, and 14 bases lay between the germline ends.

A few counts support this clonotype. This sequence joins TRBV18 and TRBJ2-7; no firm D call. Deletions cut 1 base from V and 3 bases from J, with 10 bases between. CDR1 KGHSH and CDR2 LQKENI come from the germline V gene. The CDR3 extends over 14 amino acids. The CDR3 region is CASSPLDRVYEQYF. The CDR3 nucleotides read TGTGCCAGCTCACCACTGGACCGGGTCTACGAGCAGTACTTC.

At least ten counts were recorded for this clonotype. The junction differs from germline at one of its ends, possibly a read error. The chain couples TRBV30 to TRBJ1-2; D gene unclear. The CDR3 runs to 13 residues. Germline loops: CDR1 GTSNPN, CDR2 SVGIG (reference sequence). In nucleotides, the CDR3 is TGTGCCCGGAGGGAGATAGATGACTATGGCTACACCTTC. Translation gives CARREIDDYGYTF.

The chain uses TRBV29-1 and TRBJ2-3; possibly TRBD2 for D (5 bases). CDR1 and CDR2 (germline): SQVTM, ANQGSEA. CDR3 length: 11 amino acids. V shed 2 bases and J shed 10 bases, with 10 bases lying between them. CDR3 in amino acids: CSVEKAVAQYF. The CDR3 nucleotides read TGCAGCGTTGAAAAAGCGGTGGCGCAGTATTTT.

This sequence joins TRBV28 and TRBJ2-3; 9 nucleotides agree with TRBD1. Unmatched junction bases numbered 6, after V lost 6 bases and J lost 5 bases. The germline CDR1 and CDR2 sequences are MDHEN and SYDVKM. This CDR3 has 14 residues. In DNA form, the CDR3 reads TGTGCCAGCAGACCGGGGACAGGGCTAGATACGCAGTATTTT. It codes for CASRPGTGLDTQYF.

This clonotype showed up many times. The CDR3 sequence is CASRPSGLPYEQYF. Here the CDR3 DNA reads TGTGCCAGCAGACCTAGCGGGCTTCCCTACGAGCAGTACTTC. The chain employs TRBV7-2 and TRBJ2-7; 8 bases line up with TRBD2. The J segment lost 2 bases and the V segment lost 6 bases, leaving 6 bases of the junction unmatched. Per the germline V gene, CDR1 is SGHTA and CDR2 is FQGNSA. The CDR3 sequence is 14 residues long. Full variable domain (remainder filled in from reference TRBV7-2 and TRBJ2-7): GAGVSQSPSNKVTEKGKDVELRCDPISGHTALYWYRQSLGQGLEFLIYFQGNSAPDKSGLPSDRFSAERTGGSVSTLTIQRTQQEDSAVYLCASRPSGLPYEQYFGPGTRLTVT.

There are many counts of this clonotype. V gene TRBV6-1 combines with J gene TRBJ1-2; possible D gene TRBD1, 5 bases. Germline V gene data show CDR1 as MNHNS and CDR2 as SASEGT. V was pared by 7 bases and J by 7 bases, with 16 bases between. The CDR3 runs 13 residues. The DNA for the CDR3 is TGTGCCAGCACACCGGTAGGGGCTCGTGGCTACACCTTC. Amino acid sequence: CASTPVGARGYTF.

This clonotype was found many times. DNA of the CDR3: TGTGCCAGCGGTTATTTAGGGAACACTGAAGCTTTCTTT. Residues: CASGYLGNTEAFF. The chain carries TRBV2 and TRBJ1-1; D remains unclear. In germline, CDR1 is SNHLY, CDR2 FYNNEI. The CDR3 sequence is 13 residues long. V was trimmed by 8 bases and J by 1 base, leaving 11 bases between them.

This clonotype has at least ten counts. The chain has TRBV11-2 and TRBJ2-1; perhaps D is TRBD1 or TRBD2 (5 bases each). Looked up from germline, CDR1 is SGHAT and CDR2 is FQNNGV. With 8 bases removed from V and 4 bases from J, the gap between germline ends came to 21 bases. The CDR3 is 16 residues long. CDR3 DNA: TGTGCCAGCCGGCCCGGAGGAAGAGGGGTTTACAATGAGCAGTTCTTC. It yields the protein CASRPGGRGVYNEQFF.

This clonotype was counted at least ten times. This chain uses TRBV7-9 with TRBJ2-1; 12 bases are shared with TRBD2. V shed 5 bases and J 4 bases; nucleotides not matched to a gene: 9. This CDR3 comprises 17 residues. Germline CDR1 reads SEHNR; CDR2 reads FQNEAQ (reference sequence). The CDR3 DNA reads as TGTGCCAGCAGCCCACGAACAGGGACTAGCGGGTACAATGAGCAGTTCTTC. Translation gives CASSPRTGTSGYNEQFF.

This clonotype has a count of ten or more. The chain couples TRBV7-3 to TRBJ2-1, with D perhaps matching TRBD2 (6 bases). This CDR3 contains 15 residues. Per germline, CDR1 SGHTA and CDR2 FQGTGA. Trimming stripped 4 bases from V and 2 bases from J, with 12 bases between. CDR3 residues: CASSSGTSTYNEQFF. CDR3 nucleotides: TGTGCCAGCAGCTCCGGGACTTCGACCTACAATGAGCAGTTCTTC.

V is TRBV28 and J is TRBJ2-3; tentative D call: TRBD1 (5 bases). Germline V gene lookup returns CDR1 MDHEN and CDR2 SYDVKM. V lost 2 bases and J lost 2, with 17 bases in between. The CDR3 is made up of 17 amino acids. CDR3 region: CASSLQLGRANTDTQYF. In nucleotides, the CDR3 is TGTGCCAGCAGTTTACAGTTGGGCAGGGCTAACACAGATACGCAGTATTTT.

This clonotype was counted many times. The chain recombines TRBV28 with TRBJ2-7, with a weak D call TRBD1 (5 bases). CDR1 MDHEN and CDR2 SYDVKM come from the germline V gene. CDR3 length: 13 amino acids. Between the trimmed V and J ends, which lost 6 bases and 0 bases, there was a span of 9 bases. CDR3 DNA: TGTGCCAGCAGGGCCGACAGCTCCTACGAGCAGTACTTC. Translated, it gives CASRADSSYEQYF.

The chain links TRBV20-1 to TRBJ2-2; D unresolved. Trimming pared 6 bases from V and 6 bases from J, leaving 11 bases between. This CDR3 spans 12 amino acids. From germline, CDR1 is DFQATT and CDR2 SNEGSKA (reference sequence). As DNA, the CDR3 is TGCAGTGCCCAAGTTACGGCCGGGGAGCTGTTTTTT. This gives the protein CSAQVTAGELFF.

The CDR3 nucleotides read TGTGCCAGTAGTAACGGGGGGGGGAACACTGAAGCTTTCTTT. Encoded protein: CASSNGGGNTEAFF. The V call is TRBV19, the J call TRBJ1-1, with a possible D match to TRBD1 (5 bases). This CDR3 region has 14 residues. Germline CDR1 LNHDA, CDR2 SQIVND (reference sequence). V was shortened by 4 bases and J by 1 base, with 10 bases between the two germline ends. Variable domain in full (rest from reference TRBV19 and TRBJ1-1): DGGITQSPKYLFRKEGQNVTLSCEQNLNHDAMYWYRQDPGQGLRLIYYSQIVNDFQKGDIAEGYSVSREKKESFPLTVTSAQKNPTAFYLCASSNGGGNTEAFFGQGTRLTVV.

This clonotype was found many times. The chain employs TRBV7-6 and TRBJ2-7, with 16 positions matching TRBD2. Trimming at V came to 5 bases and at J to 0 bases, leaving 4 bases not matched to a gene. CDR3 length: 17 amino acids. Germline CDR1 is SGHVS and CDR2 is FNYEAQ. The CDR3: CASSRGLAGGSSYEQYF. CDR3 bases: TGTGCCAGCAGCCGGGGACTAGCGGGAGGGTCCTCCTACGAGCAGTACTTC.

This clonotype has ten or more counts. The chain links TRBV7-9 to TRBJ1-2; D call uncertain. V lost 3 bases and J lost 6, with 11 bases in between. The V gene's germline CDR1 is SEHNR and CDR2 FQNEAQ (reference sequence). This CDR3 region has 13 residues. The CDR3 region is CASSFQVGNGYTF. CDR3 bases: TGTGCCAGCAGCTTCCAAGTAGGGAATGGCTACACCTTC.

This clonotype was seen ten or more times. In DNA, the CDR3 is TGCAGTGCTAGAGATCGGCAGGGCTCTGGAAACACCATATATTTT. Protein sequence: CSARDRQGSGNTIYF. The rearrangement joins TRBV20-1 to TRBJ1-3; the D gene is possibly TRBD1 (5 bases). The CDR3 sequence is 15 residues long. CDR1 is DFQATT, CDR2 SNEGSKA, per germline (reference sequence). V lost 0 bases, J lost 0 bases, and 9 bases lay in between.

At least ten counts were recorded for this clonotype. The J gene is TRBJ2-5, the V gene TRBV15; D is unclear. V was shortened by 1 base and J by 4 bases, with 10 bases between the two germline ends. CDR1 LNHNV and CDR2 YYDKDF come from the germline V gene (reference sequence). The CDR3 sequence is 14 residues long. The chain's CDR3 is CATSRVGLGETQYF. CDR3 nucleotide sequence: TGTGCCACCAGCAGAGTGGGCCTCGGAGAGACCCAGTACTTC.

The rearrangement joins TRBV5-6 to TRBJ2-7, with D perhaps TRBD2 (6 bases). The CDR3 is made up of 13 amino acids. V was pared by 2 bases and J by 3 bases, with 9 bases between. Germline CDR1 SGHDT, CDR2 YYEEEE. In DNA, the CDR3 is TGTGCCAGCAGCTTTAGCGGAAACTACGAGCAGTACTTC. It specifies CASSFSGNYEQYF.

Comments on this clonotype: A much larger clone is a single base away; this may be a read error. V usage is TRBV28 and J usage is TRBJ1-3; TRBD1 matches 10 bases. The germline gives CDR1 MDHEN, CDR2 SYDVKM. J lost 1 base, V lost 7 bases, and 4 bases had no gene match. This CDR3 is 15 amino acids long. This chain's CDR3 is CASTTGGSSGNTIYF. CDR3 nucleotides: TGTGCCAGCACGACAGGGGGCTCTTCTGGAAACACCATATATTTT. Looking up the rest from reference TRBV28 and TRBJ1-3 gives the full variable domain: DVKVTQSSRYLVKRTGEKVFLECVQDMDHENMFWYRQDPGLGLRLIYFSYDVKMKEKGDIPEGYSVSREKKERFSLILESASTNQTSMYLCASTTGGSSGNTIYFGEGSWLTVV.